This TCR beta chain stems from a study of blood T cell repertoires in COVID-19. The assay was immunoSEQ multiplex PCR, and TCRdb's table has in-frame clones only and misses some. The sample carries 250,000 to 350,000 clones, about nine tenths recorded once. The V end lost 1 base, the J end lost 8 bases, and 5 bases lay between the germline ends. Germline V gene sequence: CDR1 MDHEN, CDR2 SYDVKM. This CDR3 spans 12 amino acids. The sequenced sample was PBMCs or T cells enriched from blood (not recorded which). The chain carries TRBV28 and TRBJ1-4; D is uncertain. This clonotype originated in a woman between 45 and 60 years old who had been exposed to COVID-19. CDR3 amino acids: CASSLSGEKLFF. In DNA form, the CDR3 reads TGTGCCAGCAGTTTATCGGGGGAAAAACTGTTTTTT.